Below, 5 T cell receptor beta chains from the same sample are listed, as sequenced in a study of blood T cell repertoires in COVID-19. The repertoire was sequenced with immunoSEQ multiplex PCR; TCRdb's copy has only in-frame clones and lacks some. The sample consists of 200,000 to 300,000 clones, around 88% of them appearing once. Sequencing used PBMCs or T cells enriched from blood (not recorded which). These TCRs come from a woman aged 25 to 39 who had recovered from COVID-19.

V and J are TRBV2 and TRBJ1-2; D unresolved. The CDR3 runs to 14 residues. Trimming pared 0 bases from V and 1 base from J, leaving 6 bases between. Looked up from germline, CDR1 is SNHLY and CDR2 is FYNNEI. CDR3 region: CASSEARSNYGYTF. CDR3 DNA sequence: TGTGCCAGCAGTGAAGCAAGGAGTAACTATGGCTACACCTTC. The entire variable domain, with the rest obtained from reference TRBV2 and TRBJ1-2, is as follows: EPEVTQTPSHQVTQMGQEVILRCVPISNHLYFYWYRQILGQKVEFLVSFYNNEISEKSEIFDDQFSVERPDGSNFTLKIRSTKLEDSAMYFCASSEARSNYGYTFGSGTRLTVV.

The rearrangement joins TRBV4-1 to TRBJ2-7; 10 nucleotides line up with TRBD1. Germline CDR1 is MGHRA and CDR2 is YSYEKL. The CDR3 spans 14 residues. Germline trimming cut 2 bases from V and 6 bases from J; bases unmatched to any gene: 4. The CDR3 here is CASSQRQGAGEQYF. The CDR3 DNA reads as TGCGCCAGCAGCCAAAGACAGGGGGCCGGCGAGCAGTACTTC.

The rearrangement links TRBV5-6 to TRBJ1-4, with 9 bases lining up with TRBD1. CDR3 size: 13 residues. The V and J ends lost 7 bases and 8 bases, in that order; junction bases with no gene match: 6. Germline V gives CDR1 SGHDT, CDR2 YYEEEE. The CDR3 loop is CASHGTGKEKLFF. DNA of the CDR3: TGTGCCAGCCACGGGACAGGGAAGGAAAAACTGTTTTTT.

This CDR3 reads CASSPQVFGHTEAFF. DNA of the CDR3: TGTGCCAGCAGCCCCCAAGTATTCGGTCACACTGAAGCTTTCTTT. The chain links TRBV5-4 to TRBJ1-1, with unresolved D. CDR1 and CDR2 (germline): SGHNT, YYREEE (reference sequence). V was trimmed by 4 bases and J by 3 bases, leaving 16 bases between them. The CDR3 is 15 residues long. Combining the CDR3 with reference TRBV5-4 and TRBJ1-1 gives the whole variable domain ETGVTQSPTHLIKTRGQQVTLRCSSQSGHNTVSWYQQALGQGPQFIFQYYREEENGRGNFPPRFSGLQFPNYSSELNVNALELDDSALYLCASSPQVFGHTEAFFGQGTRLTVV.

J is TRBJ1-6 and V is TRBV6-1; TRBD1 agrees at 8 bases. This CDR3 is built from 15 residues. V trimming: 3 bases; J trimming: 7 bases; junction bases outside the gene matches: 5. Germline V gene data show CDR1 as MNHNS and CDR2 as SASEGT. The CDR3 is CASSEGRGQNSPLHF. CDR3 DNA: TGTGCCAGCAGTGAGGGCAGGGGGCAAAATTCACCCCTCCACTTT.